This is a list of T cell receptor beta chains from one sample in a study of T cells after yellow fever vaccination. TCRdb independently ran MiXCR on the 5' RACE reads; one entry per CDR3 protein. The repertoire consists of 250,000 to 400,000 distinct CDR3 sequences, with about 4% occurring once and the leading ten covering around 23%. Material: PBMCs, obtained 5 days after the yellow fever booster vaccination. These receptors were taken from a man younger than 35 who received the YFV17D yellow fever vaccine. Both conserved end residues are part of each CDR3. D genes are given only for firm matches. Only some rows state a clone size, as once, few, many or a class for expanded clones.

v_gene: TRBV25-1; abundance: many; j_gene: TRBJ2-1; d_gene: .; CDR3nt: TGTGCCAGCCGGGATCCGGGACCTTACAATGAGCAGTTCTTC; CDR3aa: CASRDPGPYNEQFF
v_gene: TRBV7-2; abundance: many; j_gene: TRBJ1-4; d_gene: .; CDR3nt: TGTGCCAGCAGCCTCAGGCGGGGTTTTGAAAAACTGTTTTTT; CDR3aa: CASSLRRGFEKLFF
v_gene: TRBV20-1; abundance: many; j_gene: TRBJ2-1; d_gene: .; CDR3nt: TGCAGTGCTAGAGCTTTAGGGGGACTCCATTACAATGAGCAGTTCTTC; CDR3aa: CSARALGGLHYNEQFF
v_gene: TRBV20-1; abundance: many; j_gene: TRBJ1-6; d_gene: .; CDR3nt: TGCAGTGCTATCACAGGGACTAATTCACCCCTCCACTTT; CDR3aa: CSAITGTNSPLHF
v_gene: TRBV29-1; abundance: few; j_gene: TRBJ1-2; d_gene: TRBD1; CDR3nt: TGCAGCGTGACCCGGGACAGGGCGAACTATGGCTACACCTTC; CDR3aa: CSVTRDRANYGYTF
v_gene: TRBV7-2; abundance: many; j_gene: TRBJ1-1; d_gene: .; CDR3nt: TGTGCCAGCAGTACGCTAACCGGGACAATGAACACTGAAGCTTTCTTT; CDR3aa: CASSTLTGTMNTEAFF
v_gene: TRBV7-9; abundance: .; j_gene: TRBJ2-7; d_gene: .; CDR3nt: TGTGCCAGCAGCTCCGAAGGGACCCCCTTCTACGAGCAGTACTTC; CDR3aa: CASSSEGTPFYEQYF
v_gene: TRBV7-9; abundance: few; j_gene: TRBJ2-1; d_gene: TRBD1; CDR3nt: TGTGCCAGCAGCACGACAGGGGGCTTCTTCAATGAGCAGTTCTTC; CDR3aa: CASSTTGGFFNEQFF
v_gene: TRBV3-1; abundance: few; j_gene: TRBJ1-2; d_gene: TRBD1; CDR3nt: TGTGCCAGCAGCCGCGGACAGGCCGACGGCTACACCTTC; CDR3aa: CASSRGQADGYTF
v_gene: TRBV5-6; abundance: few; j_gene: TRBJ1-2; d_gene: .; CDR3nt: TGTGCCAGCAGCTCCGAGCTATGGGGCTACACCTTC; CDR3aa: CASSSELWGYTF
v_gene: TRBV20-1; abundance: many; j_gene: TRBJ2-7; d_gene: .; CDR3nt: TGCAGTGCTAGAGAGGAGGACGAGCAGTACTTC; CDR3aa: CSAREEDEQYF
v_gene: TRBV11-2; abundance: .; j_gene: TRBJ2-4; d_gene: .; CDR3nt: TGTGCCAGCAGCTCCTCGGAAGTCAGGGTTAACATTCAGTACTTC; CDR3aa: CASSSSEVRVNIQYF
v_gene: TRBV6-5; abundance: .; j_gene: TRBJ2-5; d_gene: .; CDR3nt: TGTGCCAGCCAAAGGACCGGGATGGCAAAAGAGACCCAGTACTTC; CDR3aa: CASQRTGMAKETQYF